This T cell receptor beta chain was captured by sequencing in a study of blood T cell repertoires in COVID-19 (dated by TCRdb to 2019 to 2021). Background on the whole study: Samples covering the acute and convalescent phases of COVID-19 were provided by collaborators in the United States, Italy and Spain. The material from the prospective study consisted of cDNA or gDNA derived from T cells, B-cell-depleted T cells, or PBMCs. The dataset comprised deeply sampled blood TCRbeta repertoires from subjects exposed to, actively infected with, or recovered from COVID-19. A freely available public database, intended as a resource for researchers studying the immune response to SARS-CoV-2, is where the repertoires were released. The samples were drawn from two sources: the first 160 participants of the ongoing ImmuneRACE study, and approximately 1,300 subjects contributed by 6 global collaborators. A de-identified subject ID, COVID-19 status, age in years and sex were almost always included in the sample metadata. HLA class I and class II types, where available, came from metadata supplied by the sample provider rather than from assay-based typing. What the work shows at the level of the full study, not this receptor alone: The amount of clinical and demographic metadata varied by source and participant and was provided uncurated.

TCRbeta CDR3 regions were amplified from genomic DNA using the immunoSEQ Assay, a bias-controlled multiplex PCR. In the source study's methods: The number of nucleated cells in each sample was estimated from the amplification of reference gene primers within the assay. Sequence reads were collapsed and filtered to measure the absolute abundance of every unique TCRbeta CDR3 rearrangement. For each sample, productive Simpson clonality was calculated as the square root of Simpson's diversity index over productive rearrangements. The table was pulled from immuneACCESS by TCRdb, which kept in-frame rearrangements only. Such tables lose some clones; where checked, under half of the loss comes from unresolved V genes, and the rest has no known cause. V and J calls and clone size are given by that table; D and trimming were obtained from the DNA. For this sample the table gives some 250,000 clones, of which 82% were detected only once. Roughly 3.1% of the sample is held by the ten biggest clonotypes.

Details on this clone: Its target antigen remains unknown. No qualities accompany the bases; no much larger clone lies one base away.

The V end gives up 6 bases and the J end 4 bases, leaving 10 bases in the junction not matched to a gene. The CDR3 contains 15 residues, cysteine and phenylalanine counted. Here the CDR3 DNA is all that survives: 45 bases in frame from base 1. According to the germline V gene (reference sequence), CDR1 reads MNHEY and CDR2 reads SMNVEV. Each collaborating institution followed its own protocols to collect whole blood in K2EDTA tubes. For TCRbeta analysis, collaborators shipped samples as frozen whole blood, isolated PBMCs, or DNA extracted from either of those sample types. What was sequenced was peripheral blood. Recombination joined TRBV27 with TRBJ2-3, with 7 bases aligning to TRBD1. This TCR came from a woman aged 18-29 years with acute or convalescent COVID-19. The CDR3 protein is CASRPQQGSADTQYF. The sequenced DNA: TGTGCCAGCAGGCCCCAACAGGGGAGTGCAGATACGCAGTATTTT.